This TCR beta chain was captured in a study of blood T cell repertoires in COVID-19. The wider study: Whether acute or convalescent, the COVID-19 samples came from the United States, Italy and Spain.

Methods used by the authors: Reference gene primer amplification in the assay estimated nucleated cell counts. Measured with immunoSEQ multiplex PCR; TCRdb has only the in-frame clones, and not every one. Clone size and V and J calls were adopted from that table, with D and trimming inferred from the DNA. The data hold around 49,000 clones, with more than 80% observed a single time. Germline V gene sequence: CDR1 GTSNPN, CDR2 SVGIG (reference sequence). Trimming removed 3 bases from V and 5 bases from J; junction bases left unmatched: 14. CDR3 length: 17 residues. The receptor comes from a man aged 55 to 70 with COVID-19, enrolled during active disease. The specimen was peripheral blood. The chain couples TRBV30 to TRBJ2-3; 10 positions match TRBD1. The CDR3: CAWSLYLGQGVRDTQYF. The CDR3 nucleotides are TGTGCCTGGAGCTTGTATTTAGGACAGGGGGTTAGAGATACGCAGTATTTT.